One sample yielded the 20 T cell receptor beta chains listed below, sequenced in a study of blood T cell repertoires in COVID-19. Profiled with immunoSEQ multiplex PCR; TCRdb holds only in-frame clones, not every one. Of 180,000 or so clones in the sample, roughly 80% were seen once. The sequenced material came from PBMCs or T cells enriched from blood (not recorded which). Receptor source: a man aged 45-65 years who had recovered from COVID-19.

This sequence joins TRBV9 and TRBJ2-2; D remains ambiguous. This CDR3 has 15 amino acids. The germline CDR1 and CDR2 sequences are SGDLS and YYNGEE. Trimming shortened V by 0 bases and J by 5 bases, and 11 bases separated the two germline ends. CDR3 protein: CASSVGLVRTGELFF. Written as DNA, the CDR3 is TGTGCCAGCAGCGTAGGGCTCGTCAGGACCGGGGAGCTGTTTTTT.

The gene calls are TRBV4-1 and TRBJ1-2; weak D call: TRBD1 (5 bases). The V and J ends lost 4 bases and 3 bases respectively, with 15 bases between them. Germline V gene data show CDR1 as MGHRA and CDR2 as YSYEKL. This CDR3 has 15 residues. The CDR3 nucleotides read TGCGCCAGCAGCCCTCGACTAGACAGAGACTATGGCTACACCTTC. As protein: CASSPRLDRDYGYTF.

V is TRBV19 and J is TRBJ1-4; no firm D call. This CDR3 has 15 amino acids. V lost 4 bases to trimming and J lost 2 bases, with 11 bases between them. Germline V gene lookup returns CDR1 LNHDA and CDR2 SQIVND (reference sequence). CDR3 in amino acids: CASSTKTGTNEKLFF. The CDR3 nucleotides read TGTGCCAGTAGTACGAAGACTGGGACTAATGAAAAACTGTTTTTT.

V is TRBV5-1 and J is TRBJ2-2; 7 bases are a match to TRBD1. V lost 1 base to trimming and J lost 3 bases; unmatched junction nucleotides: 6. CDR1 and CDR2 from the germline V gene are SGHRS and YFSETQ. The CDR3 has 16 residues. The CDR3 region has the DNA TGCGCCAGCAGCTTGAGACAGGGTTGGGACACCGGGGAGCTGTTTTTT. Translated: CASSLRQGWDTGELFF.

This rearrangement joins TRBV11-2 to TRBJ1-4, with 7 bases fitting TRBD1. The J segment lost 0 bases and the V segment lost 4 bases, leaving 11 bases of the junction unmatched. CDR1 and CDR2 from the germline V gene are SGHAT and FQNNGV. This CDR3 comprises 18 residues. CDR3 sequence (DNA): TGTGCCAGCAGCTCAATATGGGACAGTTATGCAACTAATGAAAAACTGTTTTTT. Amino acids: CASSSIWDSYATNEKLFF.

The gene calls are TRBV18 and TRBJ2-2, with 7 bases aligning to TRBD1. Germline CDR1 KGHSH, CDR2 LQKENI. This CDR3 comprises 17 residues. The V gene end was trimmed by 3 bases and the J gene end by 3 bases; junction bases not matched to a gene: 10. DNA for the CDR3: TGTGCCAGCTCACCTCCCCGGGACAGCCAAGACACCGGGGAGCTGTTTTTT. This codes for CASSPPRDSQDTGELFF.

This chain's CDR3 is CASSQTLGEGKYEQYF. The CDR3 bases are TGTGCCAGCAGCCAGACCTTGGGGGAGGGGAAGTACGAGCAGTACTTC. The gene calls are TRBV4-2 and TRBJ2-7, with 7 bases lining up with TRBD2. The germline V gene has CDR1 LGHNA and CDR2 YNFKEQ. Trimming took 3 bases from V and 4 from J; bases not matched to a gene: 12. This CDR3 contains 16 residues.

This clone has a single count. The CDR3 DNA follows: TGTGCCAGCAGCTCGTCGCCCGGGACCCAGTACTTC. Amino acids: CASSSSPGTQYF. The chain has TRBV7-2 and TRBJ2-5, with D hard to call. Trimming cost V 4 bases and J 7 bases, with 10 bases left between them. The germline V gene has CDR1 SGHTA and CDR2 FQGNSA. There are 12 residues in the CDR3.

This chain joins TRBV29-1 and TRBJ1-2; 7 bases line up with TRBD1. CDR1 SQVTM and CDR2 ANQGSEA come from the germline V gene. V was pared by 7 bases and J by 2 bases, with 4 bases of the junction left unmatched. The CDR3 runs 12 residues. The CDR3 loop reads CSAATGNYGYTF. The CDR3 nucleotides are TGCAGCGCCGCGACAGGGAACTATGGCTACACCTTC. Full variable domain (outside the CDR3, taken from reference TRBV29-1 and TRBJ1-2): SAVISQKPSRDICQRGTSLTIQCQVDSQVTMMFWYRQQPGQSLTLIATANQGSEATYESGFVIDKFPISRPNLTFSTLTVSNMSPEDSSIYLCSAATGNYGYTFGSGTRLTVV.

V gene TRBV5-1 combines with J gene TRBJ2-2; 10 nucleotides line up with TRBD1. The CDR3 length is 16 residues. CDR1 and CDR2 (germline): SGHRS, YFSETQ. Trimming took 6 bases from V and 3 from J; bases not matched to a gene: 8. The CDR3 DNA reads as TGCGCCAGCACCCCCCCCGGGACAGGGGACACCGGGGAGCTGTTTTTT. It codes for CASTPPGTGDTGELFF.

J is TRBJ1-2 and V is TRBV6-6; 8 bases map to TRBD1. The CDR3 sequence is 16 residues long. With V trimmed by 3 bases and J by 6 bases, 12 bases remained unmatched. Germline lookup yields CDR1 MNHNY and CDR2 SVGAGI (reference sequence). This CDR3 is CASSYDPDRAFDGYTF. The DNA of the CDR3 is TGTGCCAGCAGTTATGACCCGGACAGGGCTTTTGATGGCTACACCTTC.

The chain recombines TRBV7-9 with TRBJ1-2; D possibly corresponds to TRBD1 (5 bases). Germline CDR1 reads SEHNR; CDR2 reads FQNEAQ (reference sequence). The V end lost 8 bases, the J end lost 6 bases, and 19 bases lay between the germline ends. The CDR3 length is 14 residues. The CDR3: CASRTSGGVDGYTF. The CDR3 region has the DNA TGTGCCAGCCGAACCTCCGGGGGGGTCGATGGCTACACCTTC.

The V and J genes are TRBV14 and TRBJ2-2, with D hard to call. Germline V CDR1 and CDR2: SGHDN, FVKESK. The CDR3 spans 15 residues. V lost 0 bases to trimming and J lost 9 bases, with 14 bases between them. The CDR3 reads CASSQDQLLLRELFF. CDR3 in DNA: TGTGCCAGCAGCCAAGATCAACTACTTCTCCGGGAGCTGTTTTTT.

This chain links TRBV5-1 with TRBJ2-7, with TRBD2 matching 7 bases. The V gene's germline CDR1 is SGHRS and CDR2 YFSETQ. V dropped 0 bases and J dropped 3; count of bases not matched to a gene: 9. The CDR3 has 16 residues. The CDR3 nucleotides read TGCGCCAGCAGCTTGGTGGGCGGGAGAAGTAGCTACGAGCAGTACTTC. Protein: CASSLVGGRSSYEQYF.

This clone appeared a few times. CDR3 protein: CASSEWGEQVQFF. CDR3 nucleotides: TGTGCCAGCAGTGAATGGGGGGAGCAAGTTCAGTTCTTC. The gene calls are TRBV25-1 and TRBJ2-1; D may be TRBD2 (6 bases). V lost 1 base and J 13 bases, leaving 14 bases between the germline ends. Germline assignment: CDR1 MGHDK and CDR2 SYGVNS. This CDR3 has 13 amino acids.

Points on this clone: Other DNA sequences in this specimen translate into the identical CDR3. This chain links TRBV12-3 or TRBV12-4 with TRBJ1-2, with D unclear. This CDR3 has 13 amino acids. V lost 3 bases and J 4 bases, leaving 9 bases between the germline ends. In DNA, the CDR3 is TGTGCCAGCAGTTTTGGAGGTGGCTATGGCTACACCTTC. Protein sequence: CASSFGGGYGYTF.

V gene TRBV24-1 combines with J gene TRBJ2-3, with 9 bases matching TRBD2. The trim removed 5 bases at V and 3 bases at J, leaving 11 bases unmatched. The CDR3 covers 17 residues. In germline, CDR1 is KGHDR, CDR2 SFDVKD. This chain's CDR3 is CATSVAGGQDRTDTQYF. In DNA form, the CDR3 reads TGTGCCACCAGTGTGGCGGGGGGGCAGGATAGAACAGATACGCAGTATTTT.

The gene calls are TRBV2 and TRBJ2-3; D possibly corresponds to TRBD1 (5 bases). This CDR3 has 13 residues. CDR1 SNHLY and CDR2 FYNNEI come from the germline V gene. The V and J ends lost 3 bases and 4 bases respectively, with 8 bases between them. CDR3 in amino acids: CASSEQGADTQYF. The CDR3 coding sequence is TGTGCCAGCAGTGAGCAGGGCGCAGATACGCAGTATTTT.

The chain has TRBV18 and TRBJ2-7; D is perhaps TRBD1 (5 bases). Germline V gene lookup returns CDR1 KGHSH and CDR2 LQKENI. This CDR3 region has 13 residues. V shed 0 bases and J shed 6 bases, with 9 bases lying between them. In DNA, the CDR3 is TGTGCCAGCTCACCACCGCAGGGAAGCGAGCAGTACTTC. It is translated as CASSPPQGSEQYF.

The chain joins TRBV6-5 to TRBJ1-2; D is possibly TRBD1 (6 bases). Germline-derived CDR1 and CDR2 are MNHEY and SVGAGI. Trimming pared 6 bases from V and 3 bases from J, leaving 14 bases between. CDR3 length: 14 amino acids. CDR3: CASSHHRVDYGYTF. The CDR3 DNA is TGTGCCAGCAGCCACCACAGGGTAGACTATGGCTACACCTTC.